The subject of this entry is one TCR beta chain. The antigen remains undetermined. Since no conserved phenylalanine or tryptophan closes the CDR3, a read error is the likely cause. These data belong to a study of tumor and adjacent non-tumor tissue in lung cancer. At the level of the study: Stage I to III disease affected 10 men and 5 women aged about 31 to 80. Each sample yielded 4 million to 4.5 million productive TCRbeta reads on average.

TCRbeta libraries were built with three rounds of nested PCR, modified from ARM-PCR. In TCRdb, the multiplex PCR reads were re-called with MiXCR into one record per CDR3 protein. The repertoire consists of some 100,000 distinct CDR3 sequences, with 50% to 70% occurring once and the leading ten covering about 19%. No cell sorting was done before RNA was extracted from the tissue. The normal lung tissue was taken more than 3 cm from the tumor edge. CDR1 and CDR2 from the germline V gene are MNHEY and SVGAGI. CDR3 length equals 18 residues. Notes on the study in general: Compared with tumor, normal lung showed significantly lower TCR diversity. Tumor TCR diversity, when higher, was linked to shorter survival.

Sequences were obtained from distant non-tumor lung tissue. This chain connects TRBV6-5 to TRBJ1-1; TRBD1 might be the D (5 bases). The receptor's source is a man aged 25-45 years with non-small cell lung cancer. The chain's CDR3 is CASNYSTGGRTQNTEAFS. The CDR3 DNA sequence: TGTGCCAGCAATTACTCGACGGGGGGGAGGACTCAGAACACTGAAGCTTTCTCT.